This is a list of T cell receptor beta chains from one sample in a study of T cell changes during pregnancy in multiple sclerosis. Here immunoSEQ multiplex PCR was the method, and the copy in TCRdb shows in-frame clones only, minus some. The data hold about 60,000 clones, with 92% observed a single time. The sample consisted of peripheral blood, taken in the first trimester of pregnancy. The receptors stem from a female donor with multiple sclerosis, enrolled in a pregnancy study. The CDR3 runs from the conserved cysteine through the conserved F or W. The D gene is left open where the match is weak. Rows give clone size only sometimes, using once, few, many, or a class for an expanded clone.

D gene	V gene	clone size	J gene	CDR3 DNA	CDR3 protein
NA	TRBV6-1	NA	TRBJ2-7	TGTGCCAGCGGGGCAGCATCCTCCTACGAGCAGTACTTC	CASGAASSYEQYF
NA	TRBV5-4	few	TRBJ2-6	TGTGCCAGCAGCTTGCAACCGATGGGCGGGGCCAACGTCCTGACTTTC	CASSLQPMGGANVLTF
TRBD2	TRBV19	NA	TRBJ2-5	TGTGCCAGTAGTGCAGGACTAGCGGGAGGAGAGACCCAGTACTTC	CASSAGLAGGETQYF
TRBD2	TRBV28	NA	TRBJ2-5	TGTGCCAGCAGTTCCCGCCTCCTAGCGGGAGTTTGGCAAGAGACCCAGTACTTC	CASSSRLLAGVWQETQYF
NA	TRBV5-6	NA	TRBJ2-1	TGTGCCAGCAGCTTTTTTATCAGGGGCTCCTACAATGAGCAGTTCTTC	CASSFFIRGSYNEQFF
NA	TRBV12-5	once	TRBJ2-7	TGTGCTAGTGGTTTGGTATCCCCTGATAGGAGAGGTCCCTCCTACGAGCAGTACTTC	CASGLVSPDRRGPSYEQYF
NA	TRBV7-9	NA	TRBJ2-7	TGTGCCAGCAGTCCCTTCGTAGGGGCTCTCGGCGAGCAGTACTTC	CASSPFVGALGEQYF
TRBD1	TRBV10-2	NA	TRBJ2-7	TGCGCCGGAGGACAGGGGCTCTACGAGCAGTACTTC	CAGGQGLYEQYF
TRBD2	TRBV29-1	NA	TRBJ2-5	TGCAGCGTTGTTACTTGGGGAGGGCGACAAGAGACCCAGTACTTC	CSVVTWGGRQETQYF
TRBD1	TRBV27	NA	TRBJ2-7	TGTGCCAGCAGTCAGGGACAGGGTGGATACGAGCAGTACTTC	CASSQGQGGYEQYF
NA	TRBV19	NA	TRBJ1-1	TGTGCCAGTAGTATAGTGACACAGGGGAACACTGAAGCTTTCTTT	CASSIVTQGNTEAFF
NA	TRBV7-2	NA	TRBJ2-2	TGTGCCAGCAGCTTAGTGGGGCTAGCGCCAATCCCCGGGGAGCTGTTTTTT	CASSLVGLAPIPGELFF
NA	TRBV30	NA	TRBJ1-1	TGTGCCTGGAGTGTAAGTCGCTACGGGAACACTGAAGCTTTCTTT	CAWSVSRYGNTEAFF
NA	TRBV7-2	NA	TRBJ2-4	TGTGCCAGCAGCCCCGACTATCTTCAGGCCAAAAACATTCAGTACTTC	CASSPDYLQAKNIQYF
NA	TRBV27	once	TRBJ2-7	TGTGCCAGCGGGCCGGGGTTCTTAGAGCAGTACTTC	CASGPGFLEQYF
NA	TRBV27	once	TRBJ1-4	TGTGCCAGCAGTCCGAGACAGGTGGCCCTTAATGAAAAACTGTTTTTT	CASSPRQVALNEKLFF
TRBD1	TRBV6-5	NA	TRBJ1-3	TGTGCCAGCAGTCTAACAGGGGGCTCTGGAAACACCATATATTTT	CASSLTGGSGNTIYF
TRBD2	TRBV2	NA	TRBJ2-1	TGTGCCAGCAGGGAGAAAGCGGGATCCTGGCAGTTCTTC	CASREKAGSWQFF
TRBD1	TRBV28	NA	TRBJ1-2	TGTGCCAGCAGGCCATCCGCCCCAGGGGGCCGGTATGGCTACACCTTC	CASRPSAPGGRYGYTF
TRBD2	TRBV5-5	NA	TRBJ2-7	TGTGCCAGCAGCCCTGCGGGGGGGACCTACGAGCAGTACTTC	CASSPAGGTYEQYF
TRBD2	TRBV7-9	NA	TRBJ2-2	TGTGCCAGCAACATGGGGACTACCTGGGGAGCCGGGGAGCTGTTTTTT	CASNMGTTWGAGELFF
NA	TRBV4-3	NA	TRBJ2-3	TGCGCCAGCAGCCAAGATTTAGGGGATGGTGGCACAGATACGCAGTATTTT	CASSQDLGDGGTDTQYF
TRBD1	TRBV5-6	NA	TRBJ2-1	TGTGCCAGCAGCTTGTTCGGGGGACAGGGGCAGAGTGAGCAGTTCTTC	CASSLFGGQGQSEQFF
NA	TRBV4-2	NA	TRBJ2-7	TGTGCCAGCAGCCAAGAGCTAGTCGCCTACGAGCAGTACTTC	CASSQELVAYEQYF
NA	TRBV6-6	NA	TRBJ2-7	TGTGCCAGCAGTTACGGGTCGGCAGGGGACTACGAGCAGTACTTC	CASSYGSAGDYEQYF
NA	TRBV28	NA	TRBJ1-4	TGTGCCAGCAGCAAAAGGGGTACGGCTAATGAAAAACTGTTTTTT	CASSKRGTANEKLFF
NA	TRBV6-6	NA	TRBJ2-3	TGTGCCAGCAGTCGTAGACAGGATACGCAGTATTTT	CASSRRQDTQYF
NA	TRBV5-1	NA	TRBJ1-2	TGCGCCAGCAGGTCCGTCGTGGCAGGGGCTAACTATGGCTACACCTTC	CASRSVVAGANYGYTF
TRBD2	TRBV12-5	NA	TRBJ2-2	TGTGCTAGTGGTCTCGGGACTAGTGACACCGGGGAGCTGTTTTTT	CASGLGTSDTGELFF
TRBD1	TRBV7-9	NA	TRBJ1-3	TGTGCCAGCAGCGGGGACAGAGGCGATACTGTGTCTGGAAACACCATATATTTT	CASSGDRGDTVSGNTIYF
TRBD2	TRBV7-2	NA	TRBJ2-1	TGTGCCAGCAGCTTACACGCGGGAGAATTGAATGAGCAGTTCTTC	CASSLHAGELNEQFF
TRBD2	TRBV7-6	NA	TRBJ2-5	TGTGCCAGCAGCTTTTTTCTAGCGGGAGACGGTCAAGAGACCCAGTACTTC	CASSFFLAGDGQETQYF
TRBD1	TRBV18	NA	TRBJ2-1	TGTGCCAGCTCACCACCGGACAGGGGCTACAATGAGCAGTTCTTC	CASSPPDRGYNEQFF
NA	TRBV18	NA	TRBJ2-1	TGTGCCAGCTCAATAGCTCCGGGACAGGGGACCGGGACTAGCCCGACTGAGCAGTTCTTC	CASSIAPGQGTGTSPTEQFF
TRBD1	TRBV19	NA	TRBJ1-5	TGTGCCAGTAGGGGGACAGAGTATAGCAATCAGCCCCAGCATTTT	CASRGTEYSNQPQHF
TRBD1	TRBV9	NA	TRBJ1-3	TGTGCCAGCAGTCCTCCCGGGACAGGGGGCTTCTCTGGAAACACCATATATTTT	CASSPPGTGGFSGNTIYF
TRBD1	TRBV7-9	once	TRBJ1-2	TGTGCCAGCAGCCTTGGACAGGGTAGAATTCATGGCTACACCTTC	CASSLGQGRIHGYTF
NA	TRBV9	NA	TRBJ2-1	TGTGCCAGCAGCCCCCCGGGGGACCTAAACAATGAGCAGTTCTTC	CASSPPGDLNNEQFF
NA	TRBV6-6	NA	TRBJ2-1	TGTGCCAGCAGTTACTCGTACGGCAATGAGCAGTTCTTC	CASSYSYGNEQFF
NA	TRBV5-6	NA	TRBJ1-1	TGTGCCAGCAGCTTTCTACAGATCACTGAAGCTTTCTTT	CASSFLQITEAFF
TRBD2	TRBV19	NA	TRBJ2-1	TGTGCCAGTAACACCGACCTACTAGCGGGGGGGCGTAATGAGCAGTTCTTC	CASNTDLLAGGRNEQFF
TRBD2	TRBV28	NA	TRBJ2-5	TGTGCCAGCAGTTTGGTGGCTAGCGGGGATCAAGAGACCCAGTACTTC	CASSLVASGDQETQYF
TRBD1	TRBV28	NA	TRBJ2-5	TGTGCCAGCAGTGACAGGGGCCAAGAGACCCAGTACTTC	CASSDRGQETQYF
TRBD1	TRBV28	NA	TRBJ1-5	TGTGCCAGCAGTACAACAGGGGGCGCCGGTCAGCCCCAGCATTTT	CASSTTGGAGQPQHF
TRBD1	TRBV5-1	NA	TRBJ2-1	TGCGCCAGCAGCCAACCGGGACAGGGTGGGGACTACTACAATGAGCAGTTCTTC	CASSQPGQGGDYYNEQFF
TRBD2	TRBV27	NA	TRBJ2-7	TGTGCCAGCTCCAAAAGAGGGCGGGAGGCCTACGAGCAGTACTTC	CASSKRGREAYEQYF
TRBD2	TRBV9	NA	TRBJ2-1	TGTGCCAGCAGCGACAGTAGCGGGAGGGCCCTTTCCTCCTACAATGAGCAGTTCTTC	CASSDSSGRALSSYNEQFF
TRBD1	TRBV6-5	once	TRBJ2-1	TGTGCCAGCAGTCGGGACAGGGGGATGGGCAATGAGCAGTTCTTC	CASSRDRGMGNEQFF
NA	TRBV4-1	NA	TRBJ1-1	TGCGCCAGCAGCCACGGCGCCCTAGGACAGATGAACACTGAAGCTTTCTTT	CASSHGALGQMNTEAFF
NA	TRBV7-9	NA	TRBJ2-7	TGTGCCAGCAGCCCCACAGGAACTGCCTACGAGCAGTACTTC	CASSPTGTAYEQYF
TRBD1	TRBV30	NA	TRBJ2-3	TGTGCCTGGAGTCCCGGGACAGGGAACACAGATACGCAGTATTTT	CAWSPGTGNTDTQYF